The 24 T cell receptor beta chains below all came from one sample that was sequenced in a study of T cell repertoires in aging, cancer and after chemotherapy. Peripheral blood genomic DNA, not sorted cells or RNA, was the template. Rearranged V-D-J TRB sequences were amplified with a mixed TRB-A/B primer pool. TCRdb redid the calling of the multiplex PCR reads with MiXCR, one entry per CDR3 protein. The sample carries 9,500 to 12,000 distinct CDR3 sequences, under 50% recorded once. Specimen: blood. The origin of the receptors is a human donor in good health.

The J gene is TRBJ2-7, the V gene TRBV6-5; D gene unclear. The V gene lost 6 bases and the J gene lost 0 bases, with 9 bases spanning the gap. CDR3 length: 13 amino acids. Germline V lookup: CDR1 MNHEY, CDR2 SVGAGI. The CDR3 sequence is CASRDDYSYEQYF. CDR3 DNA sequence: TGTGCCAGCAGAGACGATTACTCCTACGAGCAGTACTTC.

The rearrangement links TRBV6-2 or TRBV6-3 to TRBJ1-5; 8 bases line up with TRBD1. Germline values: CDR1 MNHEY, CDR2 SVGEGT. Trimming cost V 6 bases and J 2 bases; bases outside gene matches: 9. This CDR3 comprises 16 residues. CDR3 sequence reads: CASSPRQGKGNQPQHF. The CDR3, as DNA: TGTGCCAGCAGCCCCCGACAGGGGAAGGGCAATCAGCCCCAGCATTTT.

The chain combines TRBV12-3 or TRBV12-4 with TRBJ1-5, with D hard to call. The CDR3 loop spans 13 amino acids. Trimming took 2 bases from V and 7 from J, leaving 9 bases between them. DNA for the CDR3: TGTGCCAGCAGTTTAAGTAGAGGACAGCCCCAGCATTTT. Its protein product is CASSLSRGQPQHF.

This clonotype appeared a single time. This chain uses TRBV27 with TRBJ2-7; 9 bases are a match to TRBD1. Looked up from germline, CDR1 is MNHEY and CDR2 is SMNVEV (reference sequence). CDR3 size: 17 residues. Germline trimming cut 3 bases from V and 1 base from J; bases unmatched to any gene: 10. The CDR3: CASSFRTGAVSSYEQYF. Written as DNA, the CDR3 is TGTGCCAGCAGTTTCAGGACAGGGGCCGTTTCTTCCTACGAGCAGTACTTC.

Here the CDR3 reads CASKWSVVETQYF. The CDR3 nucleotides are TGTGCCAGCAAGTGGAGCGTTGTTGAGACCCAGTACTTC. The chain combines TRBV6-2 or TRBV6-3 with TRBJ2-5, with D unclear. This CDR3 region has 13 residues. Trimming cost V 7 bases and J 5 bases, with 14 bases left between them. The germline CDR1 and CDR2 sequences are MNHEY and SVGEGT.

This clonotype was seen only a few times. This rearrangement joins TRBV6-5 to TRBJ2-7; possibly TRBD2 for D (5 bases). Trimming cost V 6 bases and J 2 bases, with 11 bases left between them. The CDR3 has 13 amino acids. Germline V CDR1 and CDR2: MNHEY, SVGAGI. Here the CDR3 DNA reads TGTGCCAGCAGGAGGGCGGCCCCCTACGAGCAGTACTTC. Translating gives CASRRAAPYEQYF.

The J gene is TRBJ1-5, the V gene TRBV27, with D possibly being TRBD1 (5 bases). Germline assignment: CDR1 MNHEY and CDR2 SMNVEV (reference sequence). Trimming stripped 5 bases from V and 0 bases from J, with 11 bases between. The CDR3 contains 15 residues. The CDR3 here is CASSPGTDSNQPQHF. CDR3 DNA: TGTGCCAGCAGTCCCGGGACGGATAGCAATCAGCCCCAGCATTTT.

This chain uses TRBV6-5 with TRBJ2-3, with 9 nucleotides matching TRBD1. Germline CDR1 reads MNHEY; CDR2 reads SVGAGI. CDR3 size: 15 residues. V lost 2 bases, J lost 2 bases, and 2 bases stayed unmatched. CDR3: CASSYTGGLTDTQYF. Written as DNA, the CDR3 is TGTGCCAGCAGTTACACAGGGGGCCTCACAGATACGCAGTATTTT.

The chain couples TRBV6-2 or TRBV6-3 to TRBJ2-3; D gene unclear. Germline lookup yields CDR1 MNHEY and CDR2 SVGEGT. V was trimmed by 4 bases and J by 6 bases, leaving 11 bases between them. This CDR3 comprises 13 residues. Written as DNA, the CDR3 is TGTGCCAGCAGTTTACTCGCCTGGGATACGCAGTATTTT. Its translation is CASSLLAWDTQYF.

The chain links TRBV18 to TRBJ2-7, with D unresolved. Trimming pared 4 bases from V and 3 bases from J, leaving 4 bases between. The germline CDR1 and CDR2 sequences are KGHSH and LQKENI. The CDR3 is made up of 11 amino acids. The CDR3 region has the DNA TGTGCCAGCTCACTTAACTACGAGCAGTACTTC. It is translated as CASSLNYEQYF.

Within the sample, this clonotype is medium-sized (0.01 to 0.1%). The chain recombines TRBV19 with TRBJ2-2; TRBD1 aligns across 9 bases. From germline, CDR1 is LNHDA and CDR2 SQIVND (reference sequence). The CDR3 runs 15 residues. V lost 2 bases and J lost 6; bases outside the gene matches: 4. The CDR3 loop reads CASSILGQGSGELFF. The CDR3 DNA follows: TGTGCCAGTAGTATACTGGGACAGGGATCCGGGGAGCTGTTTTTT.

Comment on this clonotype: The germline gene is not matched at one end of the junction; a read error may be the cause. V is TRBV27 and J is TRBJ1-4; no firm D call. The germline CDR1 and CDR2 sequences are MNHEY and SMNVEV (reference sequence). This CDR3 comprises 11 residues. The CDR3 bases are TGTGCCAGCAGTTCAGGACCCGAGTATTCTTTT. Protein: CASSSGPEYSF.

CDR3 region: CATVTAIQVFF. Written as DNA, the CDR3 is TGTGCCACCGTGACAGCGATTCAAGTTTTCTTT. The chain combines TRBV12-3 or TRBV12-4 with TRBJ1-1, with D possibly TRBD1 on 5 matching bases. Trimming removed 10 bases at V and 13 bases at J, with 19 bases between. This CDR3 has 11 amino acids.

V usage is TRBV6-2 or TRBV6-3 and J usage is TRBJ2-2; TRBD2 aligns across 9 bases. This CDR3 contains 15 residues. The germline V gene encodes CDR1 MNHEY and CDR2 SVGEGT. V was pared by 5 bases and J by 6 bases, with 7 bases of the junction left unmatched. The DNA for the CDR3 is TGTGCCAGCAGTCCTAGCGGGAAAGTCGCCGGGGAGCTGTTTTTT. Protein product: CASSPSGKVAGELFF.

Regarding this clonotype: Possible read error: a much larger clone is one base away. V is TRBV7-6 and J is TRBJ2-3; the D gene is possibly TRBD1 (6 bases). This CDR3 is built from 13 residues. In germline, CDR1 is SGHVS, CDR2 FNYEAQ. V dropped 5 bases and J dropped 8 bases, with 14 bases sitting between them. The CDR3 reads CASSAQGRVTQYF. CDR3 sequence (DNA): TGTGCCAGCAGCGCACAGGGCCGGGTTACGCAGTATTTT.

This chain connects TRBV5-1 to TRBJ2-1; TRBD2 agrees at 14 bases. This CDR3 is built from 16 residues. Germline lookup yields CDR1 SGHRS and CDR2 YFSETQ. V shed 2 bases, J shed 5 bases, and the junction held 3 bases outside the gene matches. The CDR3, as DNA: TGCGCCAGCAGCTTCGGGACTAGCGGGGGCCACAATGAGCAGTTCTTC. Encoded protein: CASSFGTSGGHNEQFF. The full variable domain, its missing parts supplied by reference TRBV5-1 and TRBJ2-1, is KAGVTQTPRYLIKTRGQQVTLSCSPISGHRSVSWYQQTPGQGLQFLFEYFSETQRNKGNFPGRFSGRQFSNSRSEMNVSTLELGDSALYLCASSFGTSGGHNEQFFGPGTRLTVL.

The V call is TRBV18, the J call TRBJ2-3; D gene ambiguous. Trimming took 3 bases from V and 0 from J, leaving 7 bases between them. From germline, CDR1 is KGHSH and CDR2 LQKENI. The CDR3 is made up of 14 amino acids. CDR3 loop: CASSPLPSTDTQYF. The CDR3 nucleotides read TGTGCCAGCTCACCCCTCCCTAGCACAGATACGCAGTATTTT.

This clonotype is medium-sized by share. The chain uses TRBV19 and TRBJ2-2; the D gene is possibly TRBD1 (5 bases). This CDR3 comprises 14 residues. Trimming removed 5 bases at V and 1 base at J, with 8 bases between. Germline lookup yields CDR1 LNHDA and CDR2 SQIVND (reference sequence). Here the CDR3 reads CASSVTGNTGELFF. In DNA form, the CDR3 reads TGTGCCAGTAGTGTAACAGGGAACACCGGGGAGCTGTTTTTT.

The rearrangement uses TRBV27 and TRBJ1-4; D is possibly TRBD1 (5 bases). Germline CDR1 MNHEY, CDR2 SMNVEV (reference sequence). The length of the CDR3 is 14 residues. V lost 6 bases and J 7 bases, leaving 15 bases between the germline ends. The CDR3 bases are TGTGCCAGCAGGTCCGCTGGGGGGGGTGAAAAACTGTTTTTT. Its translation is CASRSAGGGEKLFF.

This clonotype counts as medium-sized. J is TRBJ2-1 and V is TRBV29-1; 8 bases are a match to TRBD2. The CDR3 extends over 15 amino acids. The germline V gene encodes CDR1 SQVTM and CDR2 ANQGSEA. V was clipped by 4 bases and J by 4 bases; unmatched bases: 9. The CDR3 nucleotides are TGCAGCGTTGGCGGGTCTAGCGGGCTATACAATGAGCAGTTCTTC. It codes for CSVGGSSGLYNEQFF.

This clonotype was counted once. The gene calls are TRBV12-3 or TRBV12-4 and TRBJ2-7; the match to TRBD2 covers 8 bases. Losses at the gene ends were 5 bases for V and 1 base for J; bases not matched to a gene: 7. CDR3 length: 15 residues. CDR3 sequence: CASSKTSGPSYEQYF. CDR3 DNA: TGTGCCAGCAGTAAAACTAGCGGCCCGTCCTACGAGCAGTACTTC.

The gene calls are TRBV11-1 and TRBJ2-7; the match to TRBD2 covers 10 bases. CDR3 size: 15 residues. Trimming cost V 7 bases and J 3 bases; bases outside gene matches: 9. Germline CDR1 is SGHAT and CDR2 is FQDESV (reference sequence). The CDR3 sequence: CASTPTSGPSYEQYF. CDR3 nucleotide sequence: TGTGCCAGCACCCCGACTAGCGGGCCAAGCTACGAGCAGTACTTC. The full variable domain, rest sourced from reference TRBV11-1 and TRBJ2-7, is EAEVAQSPRYKITEKSQAVAFWCDPISGHATLYWYRQILGQGPELLVQFQDESVVDDSQLPKDRFSAERLKGVDSTLKIQPAELGDSAMYLCASTPTSGPSYEQYFGPGTRLTVT.

Judged by abundance, this clonotype is medium-sized. The V call is TRBV19, the J call TRBJ2-2, with unresolved D. The V end lost 3 bases, the J end lost 3 bases, and 5 bases lay between the germline ends. The CDR3 has 13 residues. CDR1 is LNHDA and CDR2 is SQIVND in the germline V gene (reference sequence). The CDR3 spells CASSIRYTGELFF. The DNA of the CDR3 is TGTGCCAGTAGTATTCGGTACACCGGGGAGCTGTTTTTT.

The V call is TRBV11-1, the J call TRBJ1-4; TRBD1 matches 7 bases. Germline values: CDR1 SGHAT, CDR2 FQDESV (reference sequence). Trimming cost V 5 bases and J 8 bases; bases outside gene matches: 8. CDR3 size: 14 residues. CDR3 bases: TGTGCCAGCAGCCCCGGGACAGCGGGGGAAAAACTGTTTTTT. Its protein is CASSPGTAGEKLFF.